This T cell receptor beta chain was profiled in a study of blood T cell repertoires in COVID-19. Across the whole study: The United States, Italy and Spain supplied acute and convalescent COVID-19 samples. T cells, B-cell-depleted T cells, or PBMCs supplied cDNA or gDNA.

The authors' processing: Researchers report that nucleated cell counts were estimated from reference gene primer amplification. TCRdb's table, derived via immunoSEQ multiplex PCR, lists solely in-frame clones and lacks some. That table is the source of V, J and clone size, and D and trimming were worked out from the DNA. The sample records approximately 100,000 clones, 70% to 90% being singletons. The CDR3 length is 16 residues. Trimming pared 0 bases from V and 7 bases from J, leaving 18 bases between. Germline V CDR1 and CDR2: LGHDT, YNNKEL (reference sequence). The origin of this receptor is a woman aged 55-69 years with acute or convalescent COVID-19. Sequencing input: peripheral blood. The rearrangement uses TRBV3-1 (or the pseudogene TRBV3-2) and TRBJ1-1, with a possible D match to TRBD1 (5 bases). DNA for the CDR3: TGTGCCAGCAGCCAAGATCGGTCAGGGTGGTCCGGTGAAGCTTTCTTT. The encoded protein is CASSQDRSGWSGEAFF.